This entry features one TCR beta chain sequence. Its antigen remains unidentified. One end of the junction does not line up with germline, which may come from a read error. The TCR beta profiling, which covered VDJ combination and CDR3 sequence, was carried out using genomic DNA as the template. From the reads, TCRdb called clonotypes with MiXCR, one entry per CDR3 protein. The data hold tens of thousands of distinct CDR3 sequences, with 40% to 55% observed a single time. These data are taken from a study of CD8+CD57+ T cells in acquired aplastic anemia. The CDR3 sequence is 14 residues long. Germline values: CDR1 LGHNT, CDR2 FRNRAP. Study-wide results and limits: Common to patients and controls were twenty-nine CD8+ CDR3 sequences.

The material sequenced was sorted CD4+, CD8+, or CD8+CD57+ T cells (not recorded which) from PBMCs. The gene calls are TRBV12-5 and TRBJ1-5; no clear D gene. This TCR was sampled from a human donor in good health, serving as a control. CDR3 protein: CASGLGGSDQPQHF. CDR3 DNA sequence: TGTGCTAGTGGTTTGGGAGGTAGCGATCAGCCCCAGCATTTT.